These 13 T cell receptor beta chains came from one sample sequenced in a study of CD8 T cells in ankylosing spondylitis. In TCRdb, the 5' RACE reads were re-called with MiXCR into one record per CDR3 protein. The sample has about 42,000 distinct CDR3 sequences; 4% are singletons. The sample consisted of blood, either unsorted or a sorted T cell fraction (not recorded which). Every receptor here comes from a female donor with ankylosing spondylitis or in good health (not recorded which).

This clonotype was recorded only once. The CDR3 spells CASSDSGTSDEQFF. As DNA, the CDR3 is TGTGCCAGCTCCGACTCCGGGACTAGTGACGAGCAGTTCTTC. The rearrangement uses TRBV9 and TRBJ2-1, with 8 bases that match TRBD2. With V trimmed by 7 bases and J by 10 bases, 13 bases remained unmatched. The CDR3 runs to 14 residues. The germline V gene encodes CDR1 SGDLS and CDR2 YYNGEE.

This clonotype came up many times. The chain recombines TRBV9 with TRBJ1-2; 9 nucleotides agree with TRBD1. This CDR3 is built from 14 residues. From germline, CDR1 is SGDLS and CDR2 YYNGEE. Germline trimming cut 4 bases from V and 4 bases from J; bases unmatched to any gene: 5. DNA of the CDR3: TGTGCCAGCAGCACGGGACAGGGCGGCTATGGCTACACCTTC. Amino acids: CASSTGQGGYGYTF.

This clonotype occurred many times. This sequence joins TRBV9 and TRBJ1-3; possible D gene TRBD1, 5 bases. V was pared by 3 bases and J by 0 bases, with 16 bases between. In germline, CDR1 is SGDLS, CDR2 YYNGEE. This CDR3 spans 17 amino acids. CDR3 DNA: TGTGCCAGCAGCGCCTCCCTCGGACAAGCCTCTGGAAACACCATATATTTT. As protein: CASSASLGQASGNTIYF.

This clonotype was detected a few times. In nucleotides, the CDR3 is TGTGCCAGCAGCGTACACCCAGCACAGGGGGCGGCCGGGGAGCTGTTTTTT. This codes for CASSVHPAQGAAGELFF. This chain links TRBV9 with TRBJ2-2; 9 nucleotides align to TRBD1. This CDR3 is built from 17 residues. Looked up from germline, CDR1 is SGDLS and CDR2 is YYNGEE. V shed 1 base, J shed 6 bases, and the junction held 10 bases outside the gene matches.

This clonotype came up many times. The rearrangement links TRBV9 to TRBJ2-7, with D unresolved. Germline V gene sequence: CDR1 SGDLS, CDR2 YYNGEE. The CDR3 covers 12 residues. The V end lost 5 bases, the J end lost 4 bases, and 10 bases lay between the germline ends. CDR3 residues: CASSELGYEQYF. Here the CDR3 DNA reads TGTGCCAGCAGTGAACTGGGGTACGAGCAGTACTTC.

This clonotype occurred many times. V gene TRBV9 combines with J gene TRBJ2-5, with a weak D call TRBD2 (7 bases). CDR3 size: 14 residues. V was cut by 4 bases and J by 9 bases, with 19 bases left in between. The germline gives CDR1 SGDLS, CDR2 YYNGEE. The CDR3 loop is CASSRRGGGSSQYF. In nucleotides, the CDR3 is TGTGCCAGCAGCCGGAGGGGGGGTGGTTCATCCCAGTACTTC.

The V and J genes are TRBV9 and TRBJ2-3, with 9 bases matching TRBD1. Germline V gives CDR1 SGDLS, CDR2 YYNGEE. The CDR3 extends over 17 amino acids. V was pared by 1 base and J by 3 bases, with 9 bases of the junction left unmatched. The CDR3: CASSVTQGQGGTDTQYF. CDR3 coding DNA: TGTGCCAGCAGCGTAACGCAGGGACAGGGAGGGACAGATACGCAGTATTTT.

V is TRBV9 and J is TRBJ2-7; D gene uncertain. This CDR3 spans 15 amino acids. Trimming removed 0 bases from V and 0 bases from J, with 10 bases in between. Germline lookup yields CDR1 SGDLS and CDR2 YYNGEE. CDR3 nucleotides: TGTGCCAGCAGCGTAGGCAGGTCTAACTCCTACGAGCAGTACTTC. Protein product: CASSVGRSNSYEQYF.

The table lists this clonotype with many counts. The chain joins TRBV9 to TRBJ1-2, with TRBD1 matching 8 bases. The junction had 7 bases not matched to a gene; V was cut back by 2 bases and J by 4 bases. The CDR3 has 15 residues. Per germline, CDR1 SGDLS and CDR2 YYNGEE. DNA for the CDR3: TGTGCCAGCAGCGTGGTTGGACAGGGTAGCTATGGCTACACCTTC. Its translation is CASSVVGQGSYGYTF.

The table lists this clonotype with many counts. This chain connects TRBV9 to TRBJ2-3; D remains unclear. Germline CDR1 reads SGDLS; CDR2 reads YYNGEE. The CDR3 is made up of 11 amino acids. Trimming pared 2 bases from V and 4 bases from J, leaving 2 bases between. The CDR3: CASSVADTQYF. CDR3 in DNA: TGTGCCAGCAGCGTTGCAGATACGCAGTATTTT.

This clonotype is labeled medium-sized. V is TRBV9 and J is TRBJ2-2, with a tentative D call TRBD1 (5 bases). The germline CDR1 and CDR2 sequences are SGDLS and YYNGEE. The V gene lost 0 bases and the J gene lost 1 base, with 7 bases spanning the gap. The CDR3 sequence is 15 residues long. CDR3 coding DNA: TGTGCCAGCAGCGTAGGTCAGGGGAACACCGGGGAGCTGTTTTTT. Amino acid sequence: CASSVGQGNTGELFF.

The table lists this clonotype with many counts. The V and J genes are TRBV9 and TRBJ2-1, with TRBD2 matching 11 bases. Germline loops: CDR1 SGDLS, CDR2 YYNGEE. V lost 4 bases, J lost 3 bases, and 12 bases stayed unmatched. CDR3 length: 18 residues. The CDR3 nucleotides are TGTGCCAGCAGCCTTGAGGGGGCTAGCGGGGGGCACTACAATGAGCAGTTCTTC. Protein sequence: CASSLEGASGGHYNEQFF. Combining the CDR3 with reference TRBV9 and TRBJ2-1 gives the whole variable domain DSGVTQTPKHLITATGQRVTLRCSPRSGDLSVYWYQQSLDQGLQFLIQYYNGEERAKGNILERFSAQQFPDLHSELNLSSLELGDSALYFCASSLEGASGGHYNEQFFGPGTRLTVL.

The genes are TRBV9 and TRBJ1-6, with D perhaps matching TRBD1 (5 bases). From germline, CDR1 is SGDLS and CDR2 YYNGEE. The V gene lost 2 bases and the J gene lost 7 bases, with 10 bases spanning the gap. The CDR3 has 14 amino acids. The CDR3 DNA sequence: TGTGCCAGCAGCGTCGGGGACCGGAATTCACCCCTCCACTTT. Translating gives CASSVGDRNSPLHF. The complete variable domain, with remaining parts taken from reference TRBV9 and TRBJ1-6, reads DSGVTQTPKHLITATGQRVTLRCSPRSGDLSVYWYQQSLDQGLQFLIQYYNGEERAKGNILERFSAQQFPDLHSELNLSSLELGDSALYFCASSVGDRNSPLHFGNGTRLTVT.